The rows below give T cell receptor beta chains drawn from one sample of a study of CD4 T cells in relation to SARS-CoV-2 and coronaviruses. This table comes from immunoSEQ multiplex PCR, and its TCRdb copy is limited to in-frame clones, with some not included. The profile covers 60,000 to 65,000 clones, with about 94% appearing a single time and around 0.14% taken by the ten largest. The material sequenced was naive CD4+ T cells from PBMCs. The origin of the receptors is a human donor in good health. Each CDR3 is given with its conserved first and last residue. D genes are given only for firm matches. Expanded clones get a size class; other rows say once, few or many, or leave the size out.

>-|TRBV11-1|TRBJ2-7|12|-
CASSLAPGIQYF
TGTGCCAGCAGCTTAGCGCCCGGGATCCAGTACTTC
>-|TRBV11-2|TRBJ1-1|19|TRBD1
CASSLMSPKRQGANTEAFF
TGTGCCAGCAGCTTAATGTCCCCCAAGCGACAGGGGGCTAACACTGAAGCTTTCTTT
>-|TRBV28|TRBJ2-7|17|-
CASSPTSYTASSYEQYF
TGTGCCAGCAGCCCAACTAGCTATACTGCAAGCTCCTACGAGCAGTACTTC
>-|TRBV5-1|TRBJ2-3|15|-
CASRDGLALADTQYF
TGCGCCAGCAGAGATGGCCTAGCGTTGGCAGATACGCAGTATTTT
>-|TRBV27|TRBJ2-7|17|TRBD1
CASSLGRGTGGDYEQYF
TGTGCCAGCAGTTTAGGGAGGGGGACAGGGGGCGATTACGAGCAGTACTTC
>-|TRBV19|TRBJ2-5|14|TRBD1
CASSIDGRGQTQYF
TGTGCCAGTAGTATAGATGGCAGGGGGCAGACCCAGTACTTC
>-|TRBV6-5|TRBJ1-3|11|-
CASILGNTIYF
TGTGCCAGCATTTTAGGAAACACCATATATTTT
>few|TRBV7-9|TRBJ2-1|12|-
CASSPSGFEQFF
TGTGCCAGCAGTCCGTCGGGATTTGAGCAGTTCTTC
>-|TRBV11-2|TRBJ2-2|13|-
CASSSGRQGELFF
TGTGCCAGCAGCTCGGGACGGCAAGGGGAGCTGTTTTTT
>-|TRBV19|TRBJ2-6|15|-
CASSIPSSGANVLTF
TGTGCCAGTAGTATACCGAGCTCTGGGGCCAACGTCCTGACTTTC
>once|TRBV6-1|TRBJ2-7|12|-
CASSEQRYEQYF
TGTGCCAGCAGTGAACAGCGGTACGAGCAGTACTTC
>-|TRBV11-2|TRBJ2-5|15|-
CASSNRVGTQETQYF
TGTGCCAGCAGCAACCGGGTTGGGACCCAAGAGACCCAGTACTTC
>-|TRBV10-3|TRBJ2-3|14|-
CAISPGARTDTQYF
TGTGCCATCAGTCCAGGGGCCCGCACAGATACGCAGTATTTT
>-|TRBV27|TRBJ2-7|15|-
CASSLFGGEGYEQYF
TGTGCCAGCAGTTTATTCGGGGGAGAGGGCTACGAGCAGTACTTC
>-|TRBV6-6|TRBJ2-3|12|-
CASSYSRDTQYF
TGTGCCAGCAGTTACTCGAGAGATACGCAGTATTTT
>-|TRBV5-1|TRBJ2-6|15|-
CASSLLESGANVLTF
TGCGCCAGCAGCCTCCTGGAGTCTGGGGCCAACGTCCTGACTTTC
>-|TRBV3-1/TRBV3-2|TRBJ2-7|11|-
CASSLSYEQYF
TGTGCCAGCAGCCTCTCCTACGAGCAGTACTTC
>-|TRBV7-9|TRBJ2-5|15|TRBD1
CASSFLGTGQETQYF
TGTGCCAGCAGCTTCCTCGGGACAGGGCAAGAGACCCAGTACTTC
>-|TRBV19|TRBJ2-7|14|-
CASKDLAASYEQYF
TGTGCCAGTAAAGACTTAGCGGCATCCTACGAGCAGTACTTC
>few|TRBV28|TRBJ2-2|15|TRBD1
CASRAGTGNTGELFF
TGTGCCAGCAGAGCCGGGACAGGGAACACCGGGGAGCTGTTTTTT
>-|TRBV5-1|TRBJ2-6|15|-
CASRGVGSGANVLTF
TGCGCCAGCAGGGGGGTTGGTTCTGGGGCCAACGTCCTGACTTTC
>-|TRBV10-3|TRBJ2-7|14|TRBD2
CAISESSQAGEQYF
TGTGCCATCAGTGAGTCCTCCCAAGCGGGGGAGCAGTACTTC
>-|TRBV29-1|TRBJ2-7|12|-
CSVGTGWYEQYF
TGCAGCGTGGGGACCGGGTGGTACGAGCAGTACTTC
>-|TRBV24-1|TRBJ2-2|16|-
CATSDLRGTNTGELFF
TGTGCCACCAGTGATTTGCGAGGGACGAACACCGGGGAGCTGTTTTTT
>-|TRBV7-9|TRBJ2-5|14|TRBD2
CASSLTAGVETQYF
TGTGCCAGCAGCTTAACAGCGGGAGTGGAGACCCAGTACTTC
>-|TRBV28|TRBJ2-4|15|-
CASSSPVGAKNIQYF
TGTGCCAGCAGTTCTCCGGTGGGAGCCAAAAACATTCAGTACTTC
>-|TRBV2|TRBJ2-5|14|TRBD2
CASSARGGPETQYF
TGTGCCAGCAGTGCCCGGGGGGGTCCAGAGACCCAGTACTTC
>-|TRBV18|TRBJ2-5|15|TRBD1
CASSPDRGWQETQYF
TGTGCCAGCTCACCCGACAGGGGATGGCAAGAGACCCAGTACTTC
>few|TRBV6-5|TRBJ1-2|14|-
CASRQEPSTFGYTF
TGTGCCAGCAGACAGGAGCCCTCGACGTTTGGCTACACCTTC
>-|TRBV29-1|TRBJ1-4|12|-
CSAGTYNEKLFF
TGCAGCGCCGGGACCTATAATGAAAAACTGTTTTTT
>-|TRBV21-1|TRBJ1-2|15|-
CASSKYQGSNYGYTF
TGTGCCAGCAGCAAATATCAGGGTAGCAACTATGGCTACACCTTC
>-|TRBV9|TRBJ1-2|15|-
CASRAGTLGDYGYTF
TGTGCCAGCCGCGCCGGGACCTTGGGAGACTATGGCTACACCTTC
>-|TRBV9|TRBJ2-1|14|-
CASSVGPQVGEQFF
TGTGCCAGCAGCGTAGGGCCCCAGGTTGGTGAGCAGTTCTTC
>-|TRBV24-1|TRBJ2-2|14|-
CATGGSPNTGELFF
TGTGCCACTGGAGGCAGTCCGAACACCGGGGAGCTGTTTTTT
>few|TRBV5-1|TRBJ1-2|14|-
CASSLGVQPYGYTF
TGCGCCAGCAGCTTGGGGGTCCAGCCCTATGGCTACACCTTC
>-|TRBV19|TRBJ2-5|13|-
CASSMWLQETQYF
TGTGCCAGTAGTATGTGGCTCCAAGAGACCCAGTACTTC
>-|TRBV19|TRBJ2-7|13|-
CASSEGGGYEQYF
TGTGCCAGTAGCGAGGGGGGTGGTTACGAGCAGTACTTC
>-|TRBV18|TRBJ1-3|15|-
CASSPLGETGNTIYF
TGTGCCAGCTCACCGCTCGGAGAAACTGGAAACACCATATATTTT
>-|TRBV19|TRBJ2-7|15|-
CASSMGIGPGREQYF
TGTGCCAGTAGTATGGGGATCGGGCCGGGGAGGGAGCAGTACTTC
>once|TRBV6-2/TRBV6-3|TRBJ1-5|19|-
CASSAEKGKRNLSNQPQHF
TGTGCCAGCAGCGCCGAAAAAGGGAAGAGGAACCTTAGCAATCAGCCCCAGCATTTT
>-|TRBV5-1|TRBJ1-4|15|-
CASRGQGATNEKLFF
TGCGCCAGCAGGGGACAAGGAGCGACTAATGAAAAACTGTTTTTT
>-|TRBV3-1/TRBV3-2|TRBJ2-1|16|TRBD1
CASSLRPGQRFNEQFF
TGTGCCAGCAGCCTTCGACCGGGACAGCGTTTTAATGAGCAGTTCTTC
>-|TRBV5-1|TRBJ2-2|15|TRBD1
CASSLAQQGAGELFF
TGCGCCAGCAGCTTGGCTCAACAGGGGGCCGGGGAGCTGTTTTTT
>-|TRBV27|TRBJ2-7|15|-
CASTTLGGTPPEQYF
TGTGCCAGCACCACCCTAGGGGGGACTCCTCCGGAGCAGTACTTC
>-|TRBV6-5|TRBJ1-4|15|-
CASSYSGGVGEKLFF
TGTGCCAGCAGTTACTCAGGAGGGGTAGGCGAAAAACTGTTTTTT